Shown below are 16 T cell receptor beta chains from a single sample sequenced in a study of T cell repertoires in cytomegalovirus infection. MiXCR, run by TCRdb on the reads, gives a single entry per CDR3 protein. The repertoire includes some 800,000 distinct CDR3 sequences, approximately 32% of them detected once, and around 13% sits in the top ten. What these receptors recognize is not known. The sequenced sample was cultured CD8+ T cells from PBMCs, obtained from culture after CMV antigen stimulation. The receptors derive from a human donor in good health (CMV status not recorded). Some clones in this sample may be carry-over from other donors' samples.

There are a few counts of this clonotype. The chain carries TRBV12-3 or TRBV12-4 and TRBJ2-1; 7 bases are a match to TRBD1. The CDR3 totals 13 residues. V gave up 6 bases and J gave up 4 bases; unmatched junction bases: 3. CDR3 DNA sequence: TGTGCCAGCAGAGGACAGGCTTACAATGAGCAGTTCTTC. It specifies CASRGQAYNEQFF.

This clonotype was seen ten or more times. The chain uses TRBV7-2 and TRBJ2-2; 9 nucleotides align to TRBD1. Germline V gene sequence: CDR1 SGHTA, CDR2 FQGNSA. V lost 4 bases to trimming and J lost 1 base; unmatched junction nucleotides: 13. The CDR3 is made up of 19 amino acids. CDR3 in DNA: TGTGCCAGCAGCTGGGTTGTTGAGACAGGGGGGAGGAACACCGGGGAGCTGTTTTTT. This gives the protein CASSWVVETGGRNTGELFF.

The V gene is TRBV28, the J gene TRBJ1-2; D is ambiguous. The germline gives CDR1 MDHEN, CDR2 SYDVKM. The CDR3 covers 16 residues. The germline V and J ends were trimmed by 6 bases and 1 base, with 18 bases remaining between them. The CDR3 here is CASSPRMEDRNYGYTF. As DNA, the CDR3 is TGTGCCAGCAGCCCTCGTATGGAGGACCGTAACTATGGCTACACCTTC.

A single count supports this clonotype. The chain has TRBV9 and TRBJ2-7; the D is unclear. Germline CDR1 and CDR2: SGDLS and YYNGEE. This CDR3 region has 12 residues. V was trimmed by 1 base and J by 4 bases, leaving 6 bases between them. CDR3 region: CASSVKRYEQYV. The DNA of the CDR3 is TGTGCCAGCAGCGTAAAAAGGTACGAGCAGTACGTC.

This chain uses TRBV4-1 with TRBJ1-2; no definite D call. V lost 3 bases to trimming and J lost 0 bases, with 14 bases between them. The CDR3 is made up of 16 amino acids. Germline loops: CDR1 MGHRA, CDR2 YSYEKL. The CDR3 here is CASSHPPGGPNYGYTF. Written as DNA, the CDR3 is TGCGCCAGCAGCCACCCTCCGGGAGGCCCTAACTATGGCTACACCTTC.

This clonotype has just one count. This sequence joins TRBV12-3 or TRBV12-4 and TRBJ1-6; D is perhaps TRBD1 (5 bases). The V gene lost 9 bases and the J gene lost 14 bases, with 20 bases spanning the gap. The CDR3 is made up of 13 amino acids. DNA for the CDR3: TGTGCCAGAGGGGCCGGGAGTACTGGGACCCTCCACTTT. Its protein is CARGAGSTGTLHF.

In nucleotides, the CDR3 is TGTGCCAGCAGCTTGGAGGAGGGCCAGTCCTGCGAGGCTGAAGCTTTCTTT. It specifies CASSLEEGQSCEAEAFF. The chain links TRBV5-7 to TRBJ1-1; no clear D gene. TRBV5-7 is identified as an open reading frame with a role that is uncertain. The length of the CDR3 is 17 residues. Trimming stripped 0 bases from V and 6 bases from J, with 21 bases between.

This chain joins TRBV6-8 and TRBJ1-5; D uncertain. Germline loops: CDR1 MNHGY, CDR2 SAAAGT. V lost 4 bases and J lost 3, with 7 bases in between. This CDR3 has 13 amino acids. Here the CDR3 reads CASSSNLNQPQHF. Here the CDR3 DNA reads TGTGCCAGCAGTTCTAACCTCAATCAGCCCCAGCATTTT.

This clonotype appeared a few times. J is TRBJ1-6 and V is TRBV7-9, with 8 bases lining up with TRBD1. J lost 3 bases, V lost 4 bases, and 5 bases had no gene match. This CDR3 is built from 16 residues. Germline V CDR1 and CDR2: SEHNR, FQNEAQ (reference sequence). The CDR3: CASSSTGQGYNSPLHF. The CDR3 DNA reads as TGTGCCAGCAGCTCGACAGGACAGGGCTATAATTCACCCCTCCACTTT.

This clonotype has more than one count but fewer than ten. The chain links TRBV6-1 to TRBJ2-5; D remains ambiguous. Germline CDR1 MNHNS, CDR2 SASEGT. CDR3 length: 16 residues. V lost 1 base and J lost 1, with 13 bases in between. This chain's CDR3 is CASSEEGRHLQETQYF. DNA for the CDR3: TGTGCCAGCAGTGAAGAAGGACGACACCTCCAAGAGACCCAGTACTTC.

In its sample, this clonotype was seen many times. The chain recombines TRBV7-6 with TRBJ1-4; 8 positions match TRBD1. In germline, CDR1 is SGHVS, CDR2 FNYEAQ. The ends lost 1 base at V and 15 bases at J; junction bases unmatched: 10. The CDR3 runs to 14 residues. CDR3 region: CASSLGTGLREVFF. For the CDR3, the DNA is TGTGCCAGCAGCTTAGGGACAGGGCTCAGAGAGGTGTTTTTT.

The gene calls are TRBV12-3 or TRBV12-4 and TRBJ2-7; D may be TRBD1 (6 bases). The CDR3 extends over 14 amino acids. Trimming took off 8 bases at V and 0 bases at J, with 14 bases between the two ends. The CDR3 sequence: CASGPGHLSYEQYF. The CDR3 DNA is TGTGCCAGCGGCCCGGGACACCTCTCCTACGAGCAGTACTTC.

This clonotype has only a few counts. The chain uses TRBV27 and TRBJ1-2; D possibly corresponds to TRBD1 (6 bases). The CDR3 spans 14 residues. V gave up 6 bases and J gave up 3 bases, with 14 bases separating them. Germline CDR1 reads MNHEY; CDR2 reads SMNVEV (reference sequence). The CDR3 DNA reads TGTGCCAGCAGGGCTGGGGGGGCGTACTATGGCTACACCTTC. Protein product: CASRAGGAYYGYTF.

This clonotype was seen a handful of times. This rearrangement joins TRBV7-2 to TRBJ1-5; D is perhaps TRBD1 (6 bases). V was shortened by 3 bases and J by 0 bases, with 18 bases between the two germline ends. There are 18 residues in the CDR3. The germline V gene encodes CDR1 SGHTA and CDR2 FQGNSA. CDR3 in amino acids: CASSLGGPAVGSNQPQHF. CDR3 coding DNA: TGTGCCAGCAGCTTGGGGGGCCCAGCTGTGGGTAGCAATCAGCCCCAGCATTTT.

This clonotype was detected only a few times. The V call is TRBV5-1, the J call TRBJ1-6, with unresolved D. The V gene's germline CDR1 is SGHRS and CDR2 YFSETQ. The CDR3 is 13 amino acids. Trimming removed 0 bases at V and 10 bases at J, with 8 bases between. The CDR3 nucleotides are TGCGCCAGCAGCTTGGACCCCAGCTCACCCCTCCACTTT. It codes for CASSLDPSSPLHF.

Comments on this clonotype: The junction shows a germline mismatch at one end, possibly a read error. The CDR3, as DNA: TGTGCTAGCAGCCGGGGAGCGGGGGCCACAGATACGCAGTATTTT. It is translated as CASSRGAGATDTQYF. The chain has TRBV7-7 and TRBJ2-3; TRBD2 agrees at 8 bases. The germline gives CDR1 SSHAT, CDR2 FNYEAQ (reference sequence). The CDR3 covers 15 residues.